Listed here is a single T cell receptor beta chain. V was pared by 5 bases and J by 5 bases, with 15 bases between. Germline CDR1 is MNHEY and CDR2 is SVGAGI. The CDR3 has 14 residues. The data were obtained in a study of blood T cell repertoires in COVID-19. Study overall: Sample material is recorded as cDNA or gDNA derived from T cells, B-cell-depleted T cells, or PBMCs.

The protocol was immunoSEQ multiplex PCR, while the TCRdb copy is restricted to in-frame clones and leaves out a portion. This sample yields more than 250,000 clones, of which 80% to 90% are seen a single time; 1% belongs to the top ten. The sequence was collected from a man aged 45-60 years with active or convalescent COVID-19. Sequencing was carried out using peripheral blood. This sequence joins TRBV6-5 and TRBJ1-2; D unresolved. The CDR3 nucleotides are TGTGCCAGCAGTACTAGTGGAGAGCGTTATGGCTACACCTTC. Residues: CASSTSGERYGYTF.